This TCR beta chain was sequenced for a study of early T cells in non-severe SARS-CoV-2 infection. The wider study: Sequencing targeted bulk RNA from unsorted whole blood, leaving chains unpaired.

V was clipped by 0 bases and J by 6 bases, with 9 bases between them. The germline V gene encodes CDR1 SGDLS and CDR2 YYNGEE. The CDR3 has 13 residues. Study observations and caveats: Clonotype matching in VDJdb favored anti-spike CD8 responses and did not capture private and CD4 specificities.

The table lists this clonotype with many counts. Its antigen remains unidentified. The TCR library protocol attached unique molecular identifiers to the individual cDNA molecules. TCRdb processed the 5' RACE reads anew with MiXCR; each CDR3 protein has one entry. The sample includes 50,000 to 65,000 distinct CDR3 sequences, about 10% seen only once; the top ten take less than 3.5%. The V and J genes are TRBV9 and TRBJ1-1, with a weak D call TRBD1 (5 bases). Sequences were derived from whole blood, sampled at baseline. The receptor's source is an adult who was a healthcare worker with PCR-confirmed SARS-CoV-2 infection or an uninfected control (not recorded which). CDR3 protein: CASSVVGGPEAFF. Here the CDR3 DNA reads TGTGCCAGCAGCGTAGTGGGGGGACCTGAAGCTTTCTTT. The full variable domain, rest sourced from reference TRBV9 and TRBJ1-1, is DSGVTQTPKHLITATGQRVTLRCSPRSGDLSVYWYQQSLDQGLQFLIQYYNGEERAKGNILERFSAQQFPDLHSELNLSSLELGDSALYFCASSVVGGPEAFFGQGTRLTVV.